Listed here are 23 T cell receptor beta chains from one sample, sequenced in a study of response to subunit inactivated influenza vaccine. One entry per CDR3 protein, called by TCRdb with MiXCR from the RT-PCR reads. The table includes about 500,000 distinct CDR3 sequences, approximately 16% detected once. The sample consisted of CD4+ T cells sorted from PBMCs, taken less than 30 months after vaccination. These receptors all come from a man between 45 and 75 years old who received an inactivated influenza vaccine.

The chain uses TRBV9 and TRBJ2-5; 7 bases match TRBD1. Germline V CDR1 and CDR2: SGDLS, YYNGEE. This CDR3 has 15 amino acids. The junction had 11 bases not matched to a gene; V was cut back by 4 bases and J by 5 bases. The CDR3 bases are TGTGCCAGCAGCCCCCAAGGGACAGCAGGGGAGACCCAGTACTTC. Its protein is CASSPQGTAGETQYF. The whole variable domain, filled in from reference TRBV9 and TRBJ2-5, reads DSGVTQTPKHLITATGQRVTLRCSPRSGDLSVYWYQQSLDQGLQFLIQYYNGEERAKGNILERFSAQQFPDLHSELNLSSLELGDSALYFCASSPQGTAGETQYFGPGTRLLVL.

This clonotype turned up a few times. The rearrangement uses TRBV4-2 and TRBJ2-5; tentatively, D is TRBD1 (5 bases). Germline V lookup: CDR1 LGHNA, CDR2 YNFKEQ. CDR3 length equals 14 residues. Between the trimmed V and J ends, which lost 4 bases and 1 base, there was a span of 10 bases. The CDR3 reads CASSRWGAQETQYF. The CDR3 DNA reads TGTGCCAGCAGCCGGTGGGGCGCCCAAGAGACCCAGTACTTC.

With regard to this clonotype: Relative to the germline gene, one junction end is altered; a read error may explain this. The CDR3 DNA is TGTGCCAGCAGTCTAGCGGGGGCGGCGCAGTATTTT. This encodes CASSLAGAAQYF. This chain connects TRBV12-3 or TRBV12-4 to TRBJ2-3; 10 nucleotides line up with TRBD2. This CDR3 has 12 residues.

V and J are TRBV6-5 and TRBJ2-1, with a tentative D call TRBD2 (5 bases). The CDR3 length is 14 residues. The germline gives CDR1 MNHEY, CDR2 SVGAGI. The V end lost 2 bases, the J end lost 0 bases, and 5 bases lay between the germline ends. The CDR3 DNA is TGTGCCAGCAGTTACAGCGGCTCCTACAATGAGCAGTTCTTC. It codes for CASSYSGSYNEQFF.

This clonotype was detected only a few times. This rearrangement joins TRBV5-1 to TRBJ1-1; tentative D call: TRBD1 (5 bases). CDR3 length: 15 amino acids. The V and J ends lost 5 bases and 5 bases respectively, with 19 bases between them. Germline-derived CDR1 and CDR2 are SGHRS and YFSETQ. CDR3 in DNA: TGCGCCAGCAGTTCGGGGGGGACGAGGGGAACTGAAGCTTTCTTT. Protein product: CASSSGGTRGTEAFF.

This clonotype occurred a few times. CDR3 protein: CASSWGLAGGPADTQYF. DNA for the CDR3: TGTGCCAGCAGTTGGGGACTAGCGGGAGGGCCGGCAGATACGCAGTATTTT. The chain employs TRBV12-3 or TRBV12-4 and TRBJ2-3, with 16 bases that match TRBD2. This CDR3 contains 17 residues. With 4 bases clipped from V and 4 bases from J, the junction kept 5 bases outside the gene matches.

This clonotype occurred a few times. V gene TRBV4-1 combines with J gene TRBJ2-7; maybe TRBD1 (5 bases). The CDR3 runs to 15 residues. Trimming removed 0 bases at V and 0 bases at J, with 9 bases between. Germline V CDR1 and CDR2: MGHRA, YSYEKL. CDR3 DNA: TGCGCCAGCAGCCAAGAGGACATTCCCTCCTACGAGCAGTACTTC. Translating it yields CASSQEDIPSYEQYF.

This chain uses TRBV11-2 with TRBJ2-5; D tentatively reads TRBD1 or TRBD2 (5 bases each). Looked up from germline, CDR1 is SGHAT and CDR2 is FQNNGV. CDR3 size: 15 residues. V was trimmed by 5 bases and J by 4 bases, leaving 17 bases between them. DNA for the CDR3: TGTGCCAGCAGCAAAACCGGGACGTCGGGAGAGACCCAGTACTTC. Translation gives CASSKTGTSGETQYF.

J is TRBJ2-3 and V is TRBV20-1; maybe TRBD2 (7 bases). V lost 1 base and J 1 base, leaving 15 bases between the germline ends. The CDR3 covers 16 residues. CDR1 and CDR2 (germline): DFQATT, SNEGSKA (reference sequence). CDR3: CSARVVGGPRTDTQYF. CDR3 nucleotide sequence: TGCAGTGCTAGAGTAGTCGGGGGGCCACGCACAGATACGCAGTATTTT.

This clonotype was recorded a few times. The V and J genes are TRBV7-9 and TRBJ1-1; no clear D gene. The CDR3 sequence is 13 residues long. Trimming shortened V by 3 bases and J by 1 base, and 6 bases separated the two germline ends. Germline V gene lookup returns CDR1 SEHNR and CDR2 FQNEAQ (reference sequence). The CDR3 is CASSFPRNTEAFF. DNA of the CDR3: TGTGCCAGCAGCTTTCCCCGGAACACTGAAGCTTTCTTT.

This clonotype has a handful of counts. This sequence joins TRBV5-6 and TRBJ1-5; D is unclear. Germline V gene sequence: CDR1 SGHDT, CDR2 YYEEEE. The CDR3 runs 14 residues. Trimming shortened V by 4 bases and J by 5 bases, and 13 bases separated the two germline ends. In DNA form, the CDR3 reads TGTGCCAGCAGCCTAGGGAGGCACGATCAGCCCCAGCATTTT. Translating it yields CASSLGRHDQPQHF.

This clonotype was observed a handful of times. This rearrangement joins TRBV5-1 to TRBJ1-2; 8 bases line up with TRBD1. This CDR3 has 15 amino acids. V trimming: 3 bases; J trimming: 7 bases; junction bases outside the gene matches: 11. CDR1 is SGHRS, CDR2 YFSETQ, per germline. The CDR3 loop reads CASSSGQGGSSGYTF. Written as DNA, the CDR3 is TGCGCCAGCAGCTCTGGACAGGGAGGTAGTTCTGGCTACACCTTC.

The J gene is TRBJ2-5, the V gene TRBV9; 9 bases fit TRBD1. In germline, CDR1 is SGDLS, CDR2 YYNGEE. V lost 3 bases and J lost 5; bases outside the gene matches: 8. The CDR3 is 15 residues long. The CDR3 nucleotides are TGTGCCAGCAGCGACTCCGGGACAGGGTCGGAGACCCAGTACTTC. Translating gives CASSDSGTGSETQYF.

This clonotype was counted ten times or more. This chain links TRBV5-1 with TRBJ2-7; TRBD1 aligns across 10 bases. CDR3 length: 14 residues. Germline V lookup: CDR1 SGHRS, CDR2 YFSETQ. V lost 2 bases to trimming and J lost 4 bases; unmatched junction nucleotides: 3. The DNA for the CDR3 is TGCGCCAGCAGCTTCCGGGACAGGGGATACGAGCAGTACTTC. Translating it yields CASSFRDRGYEQYF.

The chain links TRBV4-3 to TRBJ1-2; no definite D call. CDR3 length: 15 amino acids. Germline V gene sequence: CDR1 LGHNA, CDR2 YSLEER. V was cut by 0 bases and J by 7 bases, with 15 bases left in between. The CDR3 nucleotides read TGCGCCAGCAGCCAAGATTTGGCCCCCGGGGTTGGCTACACCTTC. It translates to CASSQDLAPGVGYTF.

The chain has TRBV20-1 and TRBJ2-1; TRBD1 or TRBD2 may be the D gene (6 bases each). V lost 6 bases and J 7 bases, leaving 16 bases between the germline ends. The CDR3 length is 13 residues. The germline V gene encodes CDR1 DFQATT and CDR2 SNEGSKA (reference sequence). The chain's CDR3 is CSARRGARNEQFF. The DNA for the CDR3 is TGCAGTGCGCGAAGGGGGGCCAGGAATGAGCAGTTCTTC.

The chain uses TRBV15 and TRBJ1-4; D might be TRBD1 (6 bases). With 1 base removed from V and 8 bases from J, the gap between germline ends came to 17 bases. Germline-derived CDR1 and CDR2 are LNHNV and YYDKDF (reference sequence). The CDR3 runs 16 residues. The CDR3 sequence: CATSRVLDRPLEKLFF. In DNA, the CDR3 is TGTGCCACCAGCAGAGTATTGGACAGACCTTTGGAAAAACTGTTTTTT.

This clonotype was counted a few times. This chain links TRBV10-1 with TRBJ2-1; the D is unclear. V was pared by 3 bases and J by 8 bases, with 8 bases between. The CDR3 consists of 12 residues. Per germline, CDR1 WNHNN and CDR2 SYGVQD (reference sequence). CDR3 sequence (DNA): TGCGCCAGCAGTGAAATAGTCGATGAGCAGTTCTTC. This translates into CASSEIVDEQFF.

This clonotype has more than one count but fewer than ten. This chain uses TRBV15 with TRBJ1-6; no clear D gene. Germline-derived CDR1 and CDR2 are LNHNV and YYDKDF (reference sequence). This CDR3 has 12 residues. V dropped 4 bases and J dropped 8 bases, with 6 bases sitting between them. The DNA for the CDR3 is TGTGCCACCAGCATGCGCGATTCACCCCTCCACTTT. Translation gives CATSMRDSPLHF.

The rearrangement links TRBV2 to TRBJ2-6; D ambiguous. Trimming removed 6 bases from V and 0 bases from J, with 9 bases in between. The germline V gene has CDR1 SNHLY and CDR2 FYNNEI. This CDR3 is 15 amino acids long. DNA of the CDR3: TGTGCCAGCAGGACCAGGAGCTCTGGGGCCAACGTCCTGACTTTC. Residues: CASRTRSSGANVLTF.

Concerning this clonotype: The junction shows a germline mismatch at one end, possibly a read error. The V and J genes are TRBV12-3 or TRBV12-4 and TRBJ2-3; D is uncertain. This CDR3 comprises 13 residues. CDR3 protein: CAGSWVRADTQYF. The CDR3 coding sequence is TGTGCCGGCAGTTGGGTTAGGGCAGATACGCAGTATTTT.

The chain joins TRBV7-8 to TRBJ2-2; 7 bases agree with TRBD1. This CDR3 contains 13 residues. With 5 bases clipped from V and 4 bases from J, the junction kept 1 base outside the gene matches. Germline CDR1 and CDR2: SGHVS and FQNEAQ. The CDR3 protein is CASSHRGTGELFF. DNA of the CDR3: TGTGCCAGCAGCCACAGGGGCACCGGGGAGCTGTTTTTT.

J is TRBJ2-1 and V is TRBV6-1, with D perhaps assigned TRBD1 or TRBD2 (5 bases each). This CDR3 has 15 residues. Germline CDR1 and CDR2: MNHNS and SASEGT. V gave up 6 bases and J gave up 7 bases, with 19 bases separating them. The CDR3 sequence is CASRSRGARGNEQFF. CDR3 DNA sequence: TGTGCCAGCAGATCAAGAGGGGCCCGCGGAAATGAGCAGTTCTTC.